These 21 T cell receptor beta chains share one sample of origin, sequenced in a study of response to subunit inactivated influenza vaccine. TCRdb itself ran the RT-PCR reads through MiXCR, one entry per CDR3 protein. The table includes 750,000 to 850,000 distinct CDR3 sequences, approximately 17% detected once. The sequences come from PBMCs from blood, collected more than 4 days after vaccination. Every receptor here comes from a man aged 45-65 years who received an inactivated influenza vaccine.

The sample holds many counts of this clonotype. The V gene is TRBV12-3 or TRBV12-4, the J gene TRBJ1-1, with TRBD1 matching over 10 bases. J gave up 5 bases and V 6 bases, and 6 bases lay outside the gene matches. This CDR3 region has 14 residues. DNA of the CDR3: TGTGCCAGCAGGCCGACAGGGGGCTCGACTGAAGCTTTCTTT. It codes for CASRPTGGSTEAFF.

This rearrangement joins TRBV7-2 to TRBJ2-5; no reliable D call. Germline CDR1 and CDR2: SGHTA and FQGNSA. V lost 3 bases to trimming and J lost 5 bases, with 13 bases between them. The CDR3 is 14 amino acids. The CDR3 loop reads CASSFASPGETQYF. CDR3 coding DNA: TGTGCCAGCAGCTTTGCCAGTCCTGGGGAGACCCAGTACTTC.

This clonotype was seen repeatedly, ten times or more. The chain couples TRBV6-5 to TRBJ2-7; D perhaps matches TRBD2 (6 bases). Looked up from germline, CDR1 is MNHEY and CDR2 is SVGAGI. The CDR3 totals 14 residues. V lost 2 bases and J 5 bases, leaving 13 bases between the germline ends. The CDR3 sequence is CASSYLGGIHEQYF. The CDR3, as DNA: TGTGCCAGCAGTTACCTAGGAGGGATCCACGAGCAGTACTTC.

This clonotype was found many times. This chain links TRBV20-1 with TRBJ2-7; D is possibly TRBD2 (6 bases). Germline V gene lookup returns CDR1 DFQATT and CDR2 SNEGSKA (reference sequence). This CDR3 is built from 14 residues. V shed 0 bases and J shed 3 bases, with 12 bases lying between them. CDR3 protein: CSARDTSLGYEQYF. CDR3 nucleotide sequence: TGCAGTGCTAGAGATACTAGCTTGGGCTACGAGCAGTACTTC.

The V and J genes are TRBV20-1 and TRBJ1-6, with D tentatively TRBD1 (6 bases). V dropped 3 bases and J dropped 0 bases, with 12 bases sitting between them. Germline assignment: CDR1 DFQATT and CDR2 SNEGSKA (reference sequence). The CDR3 length is 16 residues. CDR3: CSARLTGSSYNSPLHF. The CDR3 DNA reads as TGCAGTGCTAGGCTAACAGGGAGCTCCTATAATTCACCCCTCCACTTT.

This clonotype was detected ten times or more. The rearrangement joins TRBV7-2 to TRBJ2-1; no firm D call. The CDR3 runs 14 residues. Germline V gene sequence: CDR1 SGHTA, CDR2 FQGNSA. Trimming took off 2 bases at V and 10 bases at J, with 15 bases between the two ends. DNA for the CDR3: TGTGCCAGCAGCTTACTATTATGGGTAGGCGAGCAGTTCTTC. Amino acids: CASSLLLWVGEQFF.

About this clonotype itself: This may be a read error, as it is one base from a much larger clone. The V gene is TRBV6-6, the J gene TRBJ1-1; D unresolved. Germline-derived CDR1 and CDR2 are MNHNY and SVGAGI (reference sequence). The CDR3 contains 13 residues. CDR3 residues: CAISLIGNTEAFF. The DNA of the CDR3 is TGTGCCATCAGTTTAATAGGGAACACTGAAGCTTTCTTT.

The V and J genes are TRBV12-3 or TRBV12-4 and TRBJ1-5; D call uncertain. Trimming took 1 base from V and 4 from J, leaving 8 bases between them. The CDR3 has 14 amino acids. CDR3 in amino acids: CASSLGESNQPQHF. CDR3 in DNA: TGTGCCAGCAGTTTAGGTGAGTCGAATCAGCCCCAGCATTTT.

The V and J genes are TRBV9 and TRBJ2-2, with TRBD2 identical over 8 bases. The CDR3 has 14 amino acids. Germline lookup yields CDR1 SGDLS and CDR2 YYNGEE. Losses at the gene ends were 5 bases for V and 4 bases for J; bases not matched to a gene: 4. This chain's CDR3 is CASRISGATGELFF. The DNA for the CDR3 is TGTGCCAGCAGGATTAGCGGGGCCACCGGGGAGCTGTTTTTT.

This rearrangement joins TRBV6-2 or TRBV6-3 to TRBJ1-1; D not certain. Germline V gives CDR1 MNHEY, CDR2 SVGEGT. The V end lost 0 bases, the J end lost 4 bases, and 12 bases lay between the germline ends. The CDR3 loop spans 15 amino acids. The CDR3 loop reads CASSYSVPGGTEAFF. For the CDR3, the DNA is TGTGCCAGCAGTTACTCTGTACCGGGCGGCACTGAAGCTTTCTTT.

This clonotype has only a few counts. V is TRBV7-9 and J is TRBJ1-1; 7 bases line up with TRBD1. V shed 5 bases, J shed 4 bases, and the junction held 4 bases outside the gene matches. Germline CDR1 reads SEHNR; CDR2 reads FQNEAQ (reference sequence). This CDR3 is built from 13 residues. In DNA, the CDR3 is TGTGCCAGCAGCCCAGGGGGGGTCACTGAAGCTTTCTTT. It specifies CASSPGGVTEAFF.

This clonotype came up a few times. The chain links TRBV6-2 or TRBV6-3 to TRBJ2-7; D uncertain. With 2 bases removed from V and 4 bases from J, the gap between germline ends came to 9 bases. The CDR3 sequence is 13 residues long. Germline V gene lookup returns CDR1 MNHEY and CDR2 SVGEGT. CDR3 DNA sequence: TGTGCCAGCAGTTACGACACCGAGTACGAGCAGTACTTC. This codes for CASSYDTEYEQYF.

This clonotype was detected only a few times. This rearrangement joins TRBV20-1 to TRBJ2-2, with D perhaps matching TRBD2 (6 bases). This CDR3 is built from 16 residues. Germline values: CDR1 DFQATT, CDR2 SNEGSKA (reference sequence). V lost 1 base and J lost 0, with 12 bases in between. CDR3 protein: CSARGGRRANTGELFF. The CDR3 DNA follows: TGCAGTGCTAGAGGGGGGAGGCGCGCGAACACCGGGGAGCTGTTTTTT.

This clonotype was seen a handful of times. The chain carries TRBV25-1 and TRBJ2-6; perhaps TRBD1 as D (6 bases). The CDR3 has 16 residues. CDR1 and CDR2 from the germline V gene are MGHDK and SYGVNS. V gave up 8 bases and J gave up 4 bases, with 18 bases separating them. The CDR3 spells CASSADRPRGANVLTF. CDR3 sequence (DNA): TGTGCCAGCTCCGCCGACAGGCCTAGGGGGGCCAACGTCCTGACTTTC.

The J gene is TRBJ2-1, the V gene TRBV20-1; 7 bases are shared with TRBD2. Trimming took 5 bases from V and 6 from J; bases not matched to a gene: 13. CDR1 and CDR2 (germline): DFQATT, SNEGSKA (reference sequence). This CDR3 comprises 15 residues. CDR3 DNA sequence: TGCAGTGCTGGAAGACGGGGGGTCGGGAGCAATGAGCAGTTCTTC. It specifies CSAGRRGVGSNEQFF.

In this sample, this clonotype turned up many times. J is TRBJ2-7 and V is TRBV20-1, with TRBD1 matching over 10 bases. The V gene's germline CDR1 is DFQATT and CDR2 SNEGSKA (reference sequence). The CDR3 is 12 residues long. J gave up 3 bases and V 7 bases, and 3 bases lay outside the gene matches. For the CDR3, the DNA is TGCAGTGGACAGGGGGCGAACTACGAGCAGTACTTC. This translates into CSGQGANYEQYF.

CDR3 sequence reads: CASSQELWGTGELFF. CDR3 nucleotides: TGCGCCAGCAGCCAAGAGCTTTGGGGTACCGGGGAGCTGTTTTTT. The genes are TRBV4-3 and TRBJ2-2, with D unclear. V shed 0 bases and J shed 5 bases, with 10 bases lying between them. There are 15 residues in the CDR3. Germline-derived CDR1 and CDR2 are LGHNA and YSLEER.

The gene calls are TRBV29-1 and TRBJ2-1, with 11 bases identical to TRBD2. This CDR3 is built from 14 residues. The germline V gene encodes CDR1 SQVTM and CDR2 ANQGSEA. V shed 4 bases, J shed 8 bases, and the junction held 7 bases outside the gene matches. In DNA form, the CDR3 reads TGCAGCGTTGGTCTACTAGCGGGAGACCATGAGCAGTTCTTC. This translates into CSVGLLAGDHEQFF.

V and J are TRBV10-2 and TRBJ2-1, with 8 bases lining up with TRBD2. The CDR3 sequence is 17 residues long. The V and J ends lost 4 bases and 0 bases, in that order; junction bases with no gene match: 8. Germline V CDR1 and CDR2: WSHSY, SAAADI. The CDR3 DNA sequence: TGCGCCAGCAGTGGATCCAGCGGGAGAAGCTCCTACAATGAGCAGTTCTTC. It translates to CASSGSSGRSSYNEQFF.

The chain recombines TRBV7-8 with TRBJ1-6; 9 positions agree with TRBD1. Germline CDR1 reads SGHVS; CDR2 reads FQNEAQ. V gave up 5 bases and J gave up 7 bases; unmatched junction bases: 12. The CDR3 runs to 17 residues. CDR3 sequence (DNA): TGTGCCAGCAGCCCCCGGGGCTTACAGGGGGCAAATTCACCCCTCCACTTT. It specifies CASSPRGLQGANSPLHF. Filled out from reference TRBV7-8 and TRBJ1-6, the complete variable domain reads GAGVSQSPRYKVAKRGQDVALRCDPISGHVSLFWYQQALGQGPEFLTYFQNEAQLDKSGLPSDRFFAERPEGSVSTLKIQRTQQEDSAVYLCASSPRGLQGANSPLHFGNGTRLTVT.

CDR3 region: CASKSSRTGIGPQHF. CDR3 coding DNA: TGTGCCAGCAAAAGTTCGAGGACAGGGATCGGGCCCCAGCATTTT. The rearrangement joins TRBV27 to TRBJ1-5; the match to TRBD1 covers 8 bases. The CDR3 runs 15 residues. The junction had 14 bases not matched to a gene; V was cut back by 7 bases and J by 9 bases. Germline V gene lookup returns CDR1 MNHEY and CDR2 SMNVEV (reference sequence).